A single sample is the source of the 8 T cell receptor beta chains below, sequenced in a study of blood T cell repertoires in COVID-19. Sequencing used immunoSEQ multiplex PCR; TCRdb keeps in-frame clones, though not all of them. Of about 160,000 clones listed, just under 85% are singletons. The specimen sequenced was peripheral blood. Receptors originate from a woman of 80 years or more with acute or convalescent COVID-19.

The rearrangement uses TRBV5-5 and TRBJ2-5; 7 bases agree with TRBD2. The CDR3 has 14 amino acids. Trimming took 2 bases from V and 2 from J; bases not matched to a gene: 3. Germline V gene lookup returns CDR1 SGHKS and CDR2 YYEKEE (reference sequence). The CDR3 bases are TGTGCCAGCAGCTTTTTTAGCGGGCAAGAGACCCAGTACTTC. Translating it yields CASSFFSGQETQYF.

The chain couples TRBV7-9 to TRBJ2-5, with 7 bases that match TRBD2. V trimming: 4 bases; J trimming: 4 bases; junction bases outside the gene matches: 12. The CDR3 loop spans 16 amino acids. Germline assignment: CDR1 SEHNR and CDR2 FQNEAQ (reference sequence). CDR3 coding DNA: TGTGCCAGCAGCTCACCCCGACTAGCCACGGGAGAGACCCAGTACTTC. This encodes CASSSPRLATGETQYF.

The CDR3 loop is CASSLTGGGSYGYTF. DNA of the CDR3: TGCGCCAGCAGCTTGACAGGGGGCGGGAGCTATGGCTACACCTTC. The J gene is TRBJ1-2, the V gene TRBV5-1; 9 nucleotides agree with TRBD1. CDR3 length: 15 residues. Looked up from germline, CDR1 is SGHRS and CDR2 is YFSETQ. V dropped 1 base and J dropped 4; count of bases not matched to a gene: 5.

This clone was seen just once. The rearrangement joins TRBV30 to TRBJ1-1; D remains unclear. The CDR3 extends over 13 amino acids. Germline V gene lookup returns CDR1 GTSNPN and CDR2 SVGIG (reference sequence). The ends were cut back, 1 base at V and 5 bases at J, with 11 bases in the middle. The CDR3 DNA follows: TGTGCCTGGAGTGCCCCGGGGAGGACTGAAGCTTTCTTT. Encoded protein: CAWSAPGRTEAFF.

CDR3 in amino acids: CASSLGTGREQYF. DNA of the CDR3: TGTGCCAGCAGCTTAGGGACAGGGCGGGAGCAGTACTTC. The rearrangement joins TRBV7-7 to TRBJ2-7, with 8 bases that match TRBD1. CDR3 length equals 13 residues. With V trimmed by 1 base and J by 7 bases, 3 bases remained unmatched. The germline gives CDR1 SSHAT, CDR2 FNYEAQ (reference sequence).

V is TRBV15 and J is TRBJ2-3; D is perhaps TRBD2 (5 bases). The germline V gene encodes CDR1 LNHNV and CDR2 YYDKDF (reference sequence). The V gene lost 5 bases and the J gene lost 6 bases, with 9 bases spanning the gap. CDR3 length equals 12 residues. CDR3 coding DNA: TGTGCCACCAGCCAGAGGGCGGATACGCAGTATTTT. It is translated as CATSQRADTQYF. The whole variable domain, remainder taken from reference TRBV15 and TRBJ2-3, is DAMVIQNPRYQVTQFGKPVTLSCSQTLNHNVMYWYQQKSSQAPKLLFHYYDKDFNNEADTPDNFQSRRPNTSFCFLDIRSPGLGDTAMYLCATSQRADTQYFGPGTRLTVL.

Only a few counts were recorded for this clone. The chain uses TRBV2 and TRBJ2-7; D is perhaps TRBD1 (6 bases). V lost 8 bases to trimming and J lost 3 bases, with 17 bases between them. The CDR3 extends over 14 amino acids. The germline CDR1 and CDR2 sequences are SNHLY and FYNNEI. The CDR3, as DNA: TGTGCCAGCTGTTACAGGGTTCAAGGCTACGAGCAGTACTTC. It is translated as CASCYRVQGYEQYF.

The sample holds one count of this clone. This chain uses TRBV5-8 with TRBJ1-5; D remains ambiguous. Germline-derived CDR1 and CDR2 are SGHTS and YDEGEE. The V and J ends lost 7 bases and 4 bases respectively, with 15 bases between them. The CDR3 consists of 14 residues. CDR3 amino acids: CASLDRDRNQPQHF. The CDR3 nucleotides are TGTGCCAGCCTGGATCGGGATAGGAATCAGCCCCAGCATTTT.